The table lists the clone carrying this T cell receptor (beta chain) with many counts. Arm-PCR of CDR3 regions with iRepertoire HTBI primers generated TCR beta libraries. TCRdb passed the multiplex PCR reads through MiXCR, listing each CDR3 protein once. There are some 560,000 distinct CDR3 sequences in the sample; roughly a sixth occur only once, and roughly 25% lies in the top ten. This CDR3 has 13 residues. Germline V gene data show CDR1 as SEHNR and CDR2 as FQNEAQ (reference sequence). The V end was cut by 5 bases, the J end by 1 base, with 8 bases between. The data stem from a study of regulatory T cells in long-lasting Graves disease. Time point denoted: newly diagnosed GD, antithyroid drugs for less than 3 months. From RNA extracted from PBMCs, the TCR library was made. The sample was also linked to a second study, of T cells in Graves' hyperthyroidism and ophthalmopathy.

The receptor's source is a woman aged 40-65 years with Graves disease. The source was peripheral blood mononuclear cells (PBMCs), collected at new diagnosis, from a patient treated with antithyroid drugs. The chain uses TRBV7-9 and TRBJ1-1; D remains unclear. The CDR3 nucleotides are TGTGCCAGCAGCCCCGCCGCGAACACTGAAGCTTTCTTT. Its translation: CASSPAANTEAFF.